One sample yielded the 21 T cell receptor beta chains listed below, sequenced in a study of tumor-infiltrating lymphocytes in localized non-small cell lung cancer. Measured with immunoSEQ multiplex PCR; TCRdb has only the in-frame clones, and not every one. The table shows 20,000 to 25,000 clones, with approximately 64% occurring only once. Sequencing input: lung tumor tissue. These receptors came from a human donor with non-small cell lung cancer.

As DNA, the CDR3 is TGTGCCAGTACCGATGGGGTCCCGGGACTAGCGGGAGACAATGAGCAGTTCTTC. As protein: CASTDGVPGLAGDNEQFF. The V call is TRBV19, the J call TRBJ2-1; 14 positions agree with TRBD2. Per the germline V gene, CDR1 is LNHDA and CDR2 is SQIVND (reference sequence). Germline trimming cut 7 bases from V and 5 bases from J; bases unmatched to any gene: 13. The CDR3 length is 18 residues.

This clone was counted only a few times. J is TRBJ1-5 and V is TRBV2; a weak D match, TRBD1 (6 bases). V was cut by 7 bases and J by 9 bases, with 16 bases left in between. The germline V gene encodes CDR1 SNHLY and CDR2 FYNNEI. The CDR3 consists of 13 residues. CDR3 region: CASTGAPQGPQHF. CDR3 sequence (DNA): TGTGCCAGCACAGGGGCCCCCCAAGGGCCCCAGCATTTT. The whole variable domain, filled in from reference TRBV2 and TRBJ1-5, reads EPEVTQTPSHQVTQMGQEVILRCVPISNHLYFYWYRQILGQKVEFLVSFYNNEISEKSEIFDDQFSVERPDGSNFTLKIRSTKLEDSAMYFCASTGAPQGPQHFGDGTRLSIL.

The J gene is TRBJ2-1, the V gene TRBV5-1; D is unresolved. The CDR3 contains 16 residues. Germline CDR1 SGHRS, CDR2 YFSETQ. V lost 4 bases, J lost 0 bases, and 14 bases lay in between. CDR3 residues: CASSLYIESSYNEQFF. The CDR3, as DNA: TGCGCCAGCAGCCTATATATTGAGAGCTCCTACAATGAGCAGTTCTTC. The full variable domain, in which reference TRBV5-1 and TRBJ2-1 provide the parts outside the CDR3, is KAGVTQTPRYLIKTRGQQVTLSCSPISGHRSVSWYQQTPGQGLQFLFEYFSETQRNKGNFPGRFSGRQFSNSRSEMNVSTLELGDSALYLCASSLYIESSYNEQFFGPGTRLTVL.

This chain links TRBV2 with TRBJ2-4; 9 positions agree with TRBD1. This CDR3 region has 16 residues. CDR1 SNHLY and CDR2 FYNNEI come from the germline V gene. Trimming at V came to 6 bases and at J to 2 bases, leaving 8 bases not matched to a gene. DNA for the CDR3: TGTGCCAGCAGACCAACAGGGGGCAAGACCAAAAACATTCAGTACTTC. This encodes CASRPTGGKTKNIQYF. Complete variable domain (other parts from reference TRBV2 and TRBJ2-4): EPEVTQTPSHQVTQMGQEVILRCVPISNHLYFYWYRQILGQKVEFLVSFYNNEISEKSEIFDDQFSVERPDGSNFTLKIRSTKLEDSAMYFCASRPTGGKTKNIQYFGAGTRLSVL.

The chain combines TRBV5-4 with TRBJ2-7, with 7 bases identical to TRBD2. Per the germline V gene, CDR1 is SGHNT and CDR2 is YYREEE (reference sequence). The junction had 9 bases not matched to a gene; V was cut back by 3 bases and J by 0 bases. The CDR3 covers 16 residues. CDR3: CASSSLYSGPSYEQYF. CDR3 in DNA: TGTGCCAGCAGCTCCCTGTATAGCGGGCCCTCCTACGAGCAGTACTTC. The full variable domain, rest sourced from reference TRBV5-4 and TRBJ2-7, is ETGVTQSPTHLIKTRGQQVTLRCSSQSGHNTVSWYQQALGQGPQFIFQYYREEENGRGNFPPRFSGLQFPNYSSELNVNALELDDSALYLCASSSLYSGPSYEQYFGPGTRLTVT.

The CDR3 DNA is TGTGCCACCTTCGGACAGGGGAGCACAGATACGCAGTATTTT. Translation: CATFGQGSTDTQYF. The genes are TRBV28 and TRBJ2-3; 9 nucleotides match TRBD1. The junction had 5 bases not matched to a gene; V was cut back by 10 bases and J by 0 bases. Looked up from germline, CDR1 is MDHEN and CDR2 is SYDVKM. The CDR3 has 14 amino acids.

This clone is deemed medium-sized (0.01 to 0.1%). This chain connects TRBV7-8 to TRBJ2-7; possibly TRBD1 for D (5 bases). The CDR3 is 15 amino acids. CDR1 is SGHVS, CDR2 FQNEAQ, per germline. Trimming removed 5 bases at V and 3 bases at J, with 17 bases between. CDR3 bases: TGTGCCAGCAGCCCCCCCCTTAGGGGAAACTACGAGCAGTACTTC. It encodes CASSPPLRGNYEQYF.

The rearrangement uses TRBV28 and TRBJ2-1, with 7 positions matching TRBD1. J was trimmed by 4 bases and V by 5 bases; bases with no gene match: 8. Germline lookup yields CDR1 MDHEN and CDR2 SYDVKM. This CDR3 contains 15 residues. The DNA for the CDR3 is TGTGCCAGCAGTACACAGGACAGGAATTACAATGAGCAGTTCTTC. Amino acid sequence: CASSTQDRNYNEQFF.

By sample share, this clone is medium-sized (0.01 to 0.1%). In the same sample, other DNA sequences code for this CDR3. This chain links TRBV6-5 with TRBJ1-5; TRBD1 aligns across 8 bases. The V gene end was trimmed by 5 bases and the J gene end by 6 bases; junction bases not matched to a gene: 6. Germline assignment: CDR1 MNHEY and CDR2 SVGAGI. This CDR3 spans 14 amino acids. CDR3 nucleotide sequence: TGTGCCAGCAGTGAACAGGGGGGCGGTCAGCCCCAGCATTTT. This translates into CASSEQGGGQPQHF.

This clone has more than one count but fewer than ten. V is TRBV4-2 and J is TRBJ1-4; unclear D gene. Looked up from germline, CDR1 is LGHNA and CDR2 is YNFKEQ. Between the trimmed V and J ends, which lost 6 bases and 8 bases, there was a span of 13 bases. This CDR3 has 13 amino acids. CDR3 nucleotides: TGTGCCAGCAGACGCGGAGGCGACGAAAAACTGTTTTTT. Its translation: CASRRGGDEKLFF.

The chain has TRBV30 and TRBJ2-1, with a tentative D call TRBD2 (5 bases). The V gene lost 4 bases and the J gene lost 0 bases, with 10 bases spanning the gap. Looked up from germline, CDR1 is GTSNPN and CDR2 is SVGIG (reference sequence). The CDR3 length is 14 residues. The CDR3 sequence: CAWTGLNSYNEQFF. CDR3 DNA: TGTGCCTGGACAGGACTCAACTCCTACAATGAGCAGTTCTTC.

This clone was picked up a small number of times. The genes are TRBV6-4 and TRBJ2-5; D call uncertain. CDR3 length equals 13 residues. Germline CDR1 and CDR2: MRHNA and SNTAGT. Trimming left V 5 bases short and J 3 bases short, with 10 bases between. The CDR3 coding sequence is TGTGCCAGCAGTTCGAATATCAAAGAGACCCAGTACTTC. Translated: CASSSNIKETQYF.

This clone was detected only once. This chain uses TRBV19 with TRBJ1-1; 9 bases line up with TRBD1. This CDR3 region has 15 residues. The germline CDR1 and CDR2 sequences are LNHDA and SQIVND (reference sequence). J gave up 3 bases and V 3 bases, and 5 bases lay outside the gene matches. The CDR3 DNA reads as TGTGCCAGTAGTATTCCGGGACAGGGTGACACTGAAGCTTTCTTT. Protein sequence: CASSIPGQGDTEAFF.

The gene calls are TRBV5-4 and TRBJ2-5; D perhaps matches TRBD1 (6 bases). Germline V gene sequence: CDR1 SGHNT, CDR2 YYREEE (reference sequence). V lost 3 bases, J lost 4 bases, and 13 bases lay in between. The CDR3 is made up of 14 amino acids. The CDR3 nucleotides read TGTGCCAGCAGCTCCGGGACATCGGCAGAGACCCAGTACTTC. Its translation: CASSSGTSAETQYF.

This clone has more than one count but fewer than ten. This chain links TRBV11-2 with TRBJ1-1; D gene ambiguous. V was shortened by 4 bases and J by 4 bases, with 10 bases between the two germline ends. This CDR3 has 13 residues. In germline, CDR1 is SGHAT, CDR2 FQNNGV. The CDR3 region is CASSWGGGTEAFF. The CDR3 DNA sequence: TGTGCCAGCAGCTGGGGTGGCGGCACTGAAGCTTTCTTT.

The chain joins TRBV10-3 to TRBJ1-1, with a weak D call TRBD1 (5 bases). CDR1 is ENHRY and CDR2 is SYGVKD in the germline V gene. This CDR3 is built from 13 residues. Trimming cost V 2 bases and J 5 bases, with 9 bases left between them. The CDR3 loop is CAISERGETEAFF. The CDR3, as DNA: TGTGCCATCAGTGAGAGAGGGGAGACTGAAGCTTTCTTT.

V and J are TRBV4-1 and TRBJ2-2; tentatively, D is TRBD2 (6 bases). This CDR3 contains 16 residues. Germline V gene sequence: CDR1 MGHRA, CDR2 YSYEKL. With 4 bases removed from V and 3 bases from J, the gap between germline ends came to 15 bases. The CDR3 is CASSPRRGQDTGELFF. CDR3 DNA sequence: TGCGCCAGCAGCCCTAGGAGGGGCCAAGACACCGGGGAGCTGTTTTTT.

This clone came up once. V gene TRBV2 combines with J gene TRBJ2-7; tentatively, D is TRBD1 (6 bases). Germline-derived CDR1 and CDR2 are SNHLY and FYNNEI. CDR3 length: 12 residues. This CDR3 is CGGNRVPYEQYF. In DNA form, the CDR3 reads TGTGGGGGAAACAGGGTCCCCTACGAGCAGTACTTC. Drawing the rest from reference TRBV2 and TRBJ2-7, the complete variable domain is EPEVTQTPSHQVTQMGQEVILRCVPISNHLYFYWYRQILGQKVEFLVSFYNNEISEKSEIFDDQFSVERPDGSNFTLKIRSTKLEDSAMYFCGGNRVPYEQYFGPGTRLTVT.

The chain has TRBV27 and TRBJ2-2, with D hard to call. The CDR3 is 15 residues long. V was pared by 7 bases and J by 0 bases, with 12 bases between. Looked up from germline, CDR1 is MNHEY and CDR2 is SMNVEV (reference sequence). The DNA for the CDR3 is TGTGCCAGCACCTCGCCAGGAGCGAACACCGGGGAGCTGTTTTTT. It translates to CASTSPGANTGELFF.

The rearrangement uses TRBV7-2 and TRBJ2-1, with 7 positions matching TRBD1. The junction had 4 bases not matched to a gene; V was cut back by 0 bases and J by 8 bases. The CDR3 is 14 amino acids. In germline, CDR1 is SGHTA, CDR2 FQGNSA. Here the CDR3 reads CASSLAGQIYEQFF. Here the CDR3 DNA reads TGTGCCAGCAGCTTAGCGGGACAGATCTATGAGCAGTTCTTC.

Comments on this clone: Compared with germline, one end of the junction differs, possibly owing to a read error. Here the CDR3 reads CAISAMTGEEGNEQFF. The CDR3 nucleotides read TGTGCCATCAGTGCTATGACAGGGGAAGAAGGGAATGAGCAGTTCTTC. The V and J genes are TRBV6-1 and TRBJ2-1; 8 bases are a match to TRBD1. Germline V gives CDR1 MNHNS, CDR2 SASEGT. This CDR3 region has 16 residues.